The 3 T cell receptor beta chains below were found in one sample sequenced in a study of T cells in Graves' hyperthyroidism and ophthalmopathy. Amplification of TCR beta CDR3 regions was performed using RNA transcripts as template. A set of HTBI primers served as the primers for a first-round RT-PCR of the TCR CDR3. TCRdb independently ran MiXCR on the multiplex PCR reads; one entry per CDR3 protein. This sample yields more than 600,000 distinct CDR3 sequences, of which about 17% are seen a single time; roughly 8% belongs to the top ten. What was sequenced was blood. The origin of the receptors is a young man with Graves' hyperthyroidism.

This clonotype has only a few counts. The CDR3 is CASSQGAGLSYEQYF. CDR3 coding DNA: TGCGCCAGCAGCCAAGGGGCAGGGCTCTCCTACGAGCAGTACTTC. J is TRBJ2-7 and V is TRBV4-1; D might be TRBD1 (5 bases). The CDR3 runs 15 residues. Germline CDR1 MGHRA, CDR2 YSYEKL. V lost 1 base and J 0 bases, leaving 10 bases between the germline ends.

The rearrangement joins TRBV2 to TRBJ2-7; 9 positions agree with TRBD1. The CDR3 runs 15 residues. V gave up 2 bases and J gave up 2 bases; unmatched junction bases: 4. Germline V gives CDR1 SNHLY, CDR2 FYNNEI. The CDR3 nucleotides read TGTGCCAGCAGTGAAACGGGACAGGGAACCTACGAGCAGTACTTC. Translated: CASSETGQGTYEQYF.

This clonotype was seen more than once but under ten times. CDR3 bases: TGTGCCAGCAGCCTCCGGGGCTTGGTCACCGGGGAGCTGTTTTTT. It is translated as CASSLRGLVTGELFF. The V and J genes are TRBV7-2 and TRBJ2-2; D is perhaps TRBD1 or TRBD2 (5 bases each). The CDR3 is 15 amino acids. Germline V gene lookup returns CDR1 SGHTA and CDR2 FQGNSA. Trimming pared 5 bases from V and 4 bases from J, leaving 14 bases between.